These T cell receptor beta chains were read from a single sample in a study of blood T cell repertoires in COVID-19. Repertoires were generated with immunoSEQ multiplex PCR, while TCRdb's copy carries only in-frame clones and drops some. The sample lists 300,000 or so clones, more than 75% seen once, with approximately 1.5% in the top ten. The material sequenced was peripheral blood. The receptor source for this set is a woman in her forties who had recovered from COVID-19. CDR3s include the opening cysteine and the closing phenylalanine or tryptophan. Each record gives: D gene, J gene, clone size, V gene, CDR3 DNA, CDR3 protein. D genes are given only for firm matches. Some rows have no size entry. The others give once, few or many, or a class for an expanded clone.

>NA|TRBJ1-1|NA|TRBV5-4
TGTGCCAGCAGCTTGGCATGGGGGGGGACTGAAGCTTTCTTT
CASSLAWGGTEAFF
>NA|TRBJ1-2|once|TRBV5-6
TGTGCCAGCAGCTTCCTCCCGACAGGCTTAGCCGTAGGGGGCTACACCTTC
CASSFLPTGLAVGGYTF
>NA|TRBJ1-5|NA|TRBV2
TGTGCCAGCAGTGGAGGGGTCTGGGACACACCTTATAGCAATCAGCCCCAGCATTTT
CASSGGVWDTPYSNQPQHF
>NA|TRBJ1-1|once|TRBV5-1
TGCGCCAGCAGCTTGGACTGGGGCAGCGACACTGAAGCTTTCTTT
CASSLDWGSDTEAFF
>TRBD1|TRBJ1-4|NA|TRBV5-1
TGCGCCAGCAGCTCGACTACCGGGACAGGGCGAGAAAAACTGTTTTTT
CASSSTTGTGREKLFF
>TRBD2|TRBJ2-1|once|TRBV7-2
TGTGCCAGCAGCTTCCCCGTCGGGACTAGTAACAATGAGCAGTTCTTC
CASSFPVGTSNNEQFF
>NA|TRBJ1-2|NA|TRBV3-1/TRBV3-2
TGTGCCAGCAGCCAAGAGTACAGTGGGTATGGCTACACCTTC
CASSQEYSGYGYTF
>NA|TRBJ2-7|once|TRBV28
TGTGCCAGCGGCCACTACGAGCAGTACTTC
CASGHYEQYF
>NA|TRBJ2-3|NA|TRBV14
TGTGCCAGCAGCACTCAGGCTGCCTGGGCAGATACGCAGTATTTT
CASSTQAAWADTQYF
>NA|TRBJ1-2|few|TRBV6-5
TGTGCCAGCAGTCCCCGCCGGGGGGCCCATGGCTACACCTTC
CASSPRRGAHGYTF
>NA|TRBJ2-7|NA|TRBV24-1
TGTGCCACCATCAGGTACGAGCAGTACTTC
CATIRYEQYF
>NA|TRBJ1-5|NA|TRBV19
TGTGCCAGTAGTATAGTTCCAGGCGCGTGGCCCCAGCATTTT
CASSIVPGAWPQHF
>NA|TRBJ1-1|few|TRBV29-1
TGCAGCGTTCCCCTACATGAGGACACTGAAGCTTTCTTT
CSVPLHEDTEAFF
>TRBD1|TRBJ2-3|NA|TRBV7-9
TGTGCCAGCAGCCTAGGGGGCCCAGATACGCAGTATTTT
CASSLGGPDTQYF
>NA|TRBJ1-5|NA|TRBV19
TGTGCCAGTGCGGACCAGACAGTTTCCAATCAGCCCCAGCATTTT
CASADQTVSNQPQHF
>NA|TRBJ2-1|NA|TRBV5-1
TGCGCCAGCAGCTTGGTCACCCAGGGGACATACAATGAGCAGTTCTTC
CASSLVTQGTYNEQFF
>TRBD1|TRBJ1-2|NA|TRBV6-5
TGTGCCAGCAGTTACTTAGGGGGCGACTATGGCTACACCTTC
CASSYLGGDYGYTF
>TRBD1|TRBJ1-2|NA|TRBV5-1
TGCGCCAGCAGTTTTGACAGGGCCTATGGCTACACCTTC
CASSFDRAYGYTF
>TRBD1|TRBJ2-3|NA|TRBV6-5
TGTGCCAGCAGTTCACTGAGGGAAAGGGGGCGAGATACGCAGTATTTT
CASSSLRERGRDTQYF
>NA|TRBJ2-7|NA|TRBV7-2
TGTGCCAGCAGCTTAGGTGGGGAGCCCTCCTACGAGCAGTACTTC
CASSLGGEPSYEQYF
>TRBD1|TRBJ1-6|NA|TRBV5-1
TGCGCCAGCAGCTTAGGGGGCGATTCACCCCTCCACTTT
CASSLGGDSPLHF
>TRBD1|TRBJ1-2|NA|TRBV5-4
TGTGCCACCAGGGACAGGGGGAATGGCTACACCTTC
CATRDRGNGYTF
>NA|TRBJ2-2|NA|TRBV9
TGTGCCAGCAGCGTATCAAGGGGATACACCGGGGAGCTGTTTTTT
CASSVSRGYTGELFF
>TRBD1|TRBJ2-6|NA|TRBV7-2
TGTGCCAGCAGCTTAGCGACAGGGCTATTAAGGACTCTGGGGGCCAACGTCCTGACTTTC
CASSLATGLLRTLGANVLTF
>TRBD2|TRBJ2-3|NA|TRBV2
TGTGCCAGTCAACTAGCGGGGGTCACAGATACGCAGTATTTT
CASQLAGVTDTQYF
>NA|TRBJ1-1|NA|TRBV30
TGTGCCTGGAGCGAGGAGATGAACACTGAAGCTTTCTTT
CAWSEEMNTEAFF
>NA|TRBJ1-1|NA|TRBV2
TGTGCCAGCAGCCCGGGGAATGGCCTTTATGCTTTCTTT
CASSPGNGLYAFF
>TRBD1|TRBJ1-2|NA|TRBV27
TGTGCCAGCGCCACCGACAGGGCCTACGGCTACACCTTC
CASATDRAYGYTF
>NA|TRBJ1-1|NA|TRBV7-3
TGTGCCAGCAGCGAGAGGGCCTACACGGAGGCTTTCTTT
CASSERAYTEAFF
>NA|TRBJ2-7|NA|TRBV19
TGTGCCAGTAGTATGGCTCCAGGGGTCTACGAGCAGTACTTC
CASSMAPGVYEQYF
>NA|TRBJ1-6|NA|TRBV27
TGTGCCAGCAGTCCGTCGCAGGGCGATTTCGGGTCACCCCTCCACTTT
CASSPSQGDFGSPLHF
>TRBD2|TRBJ2-3|NA|TRBV30
TGTGCCTGGAGTCGGGATAGCGGGGTTGCAGATACGCAGTATTTT
CAWSRDSGVADTQYF
>NA|TRBJ1-2|NA|TRBV2
TGTGCCAGCACCCCCACGGGCGGGGGGCTTCCTTATGGCTACACCTTC
CASTPTGGGLPYGYTF
>NA|TRBJ1-6|NA|TRBV2
TGTGCCAGCAGTGTAGCCTATAATTCACCCCTCCACTTT
CASSVAYNSPLHF
>NA|TRBJ2-1|NA|TRBV27
TGTGCCAGCAGTCCCCCAGGGGTATACAATGAGCAGTTCTTC
CASSPPGVYNEQFF
>NA|TRBJ2-5|NA|TRBV5-1
TGCGCCAGCAGCCGAGGCGGGGTTGGGGAGACCCAGTACTTC
CASSRGGVGETQYF
>TRBD2|TRBJ2-5|NA|TRBV11-3
TGTGCCAGCAGCTTGGCCGGGGGGGCTAGCGGGGGCGAGACCCAGTACTTC
CASSLAGGASGGETQYF
>TRBD1|TRBJ2-7|NA|TRBV11-2
TGTGCCAGCAGCTTATATTTGGGGACAGAAAATTACGAGCAGTACTTC
CASSLYLGTENYEQYF